This T cell receptor beta chain was identified in a study of T-cell reconstitution after alpha-beta-depleted transplantation in children. Details on this clonotype: Its antigen is currently unknown.

It was with unique molecular identifiers that the TCRbeta library was prepared. A single record per CDR3 protein comes from TCRdb applying MiXCR to the PCR reads. The sample lists a few hundred thousand distinct CDR3 sequences; 10% to 15% were seen once. Findings and limits, study-wide: Expanded clones from the graft, numbering several hundred, reportedly supplied alpha-beta T cells about two months after transplant. When one year had passed after transplant, most T-cell counts and diversity came from newly produced T cells.

CDR3 length: 13 residues. Germline-derived CDR1 and CDR2 are SQVTM and ANQGSEA. V was cut by 4 bases and J by 3 bases, with 13 bases left in between. The chain recombines TRBV29-1 with TRBJ2-7; either TRBD1 or TRBD2 may supply D (5 bases each). The sequences come from PBMCs, mostly from graft donor cells, collected 360 days after TCRalphabeta/CD19-depleted stem cell transplant. The clonotype was recovered from a male patient aged 10 to 17 who had a stem cell transplant for acute myeloid leukemia, so the T cells may come from the graft donor. The CDR3 is CSVVGTPNYEQYF. The CDR3 DNA sequence: TGCAGCGTTGTTGGGACGCCAAACTACGAGCAGTACTTC.